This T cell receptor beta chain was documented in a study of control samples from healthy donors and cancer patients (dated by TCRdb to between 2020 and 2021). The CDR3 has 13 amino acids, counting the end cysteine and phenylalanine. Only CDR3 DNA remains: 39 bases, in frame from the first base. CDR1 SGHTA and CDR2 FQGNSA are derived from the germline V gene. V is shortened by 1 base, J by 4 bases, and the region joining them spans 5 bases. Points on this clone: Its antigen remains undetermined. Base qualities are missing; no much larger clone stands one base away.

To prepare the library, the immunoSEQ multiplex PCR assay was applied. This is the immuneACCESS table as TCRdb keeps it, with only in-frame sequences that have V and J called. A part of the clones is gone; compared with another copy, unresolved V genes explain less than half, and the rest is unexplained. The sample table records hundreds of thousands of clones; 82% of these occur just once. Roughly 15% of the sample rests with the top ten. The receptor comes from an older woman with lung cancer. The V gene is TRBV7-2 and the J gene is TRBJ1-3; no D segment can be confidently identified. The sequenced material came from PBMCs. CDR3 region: CASSLGGGNTIYF. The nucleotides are TGTGCCAGCAGCTTAGGAGGGGGAAACACCATATATTTT.